This TCR beta chain was observed in a study of T-cell reconstitution after alpha-beta-depleted transplantation in children. CDR1 and CDR2 from the germline V gene are SQVTM and ANQGSEA. V was pared by 4 bases and J by 4 bases, with 16 bases of the junction left unmatched. CDR3 length: 18 residues. Study-wide points: Newly produced T cells mostly accounted for T-cell counts and diversity one year post-transplant. The high TCRbeta diversity at day 60 in some patients came from surviving recipient T cells and thymic progenitors. Expanded graft clones, several hundred of them, were reportedly the source of alpha-beta T cells about two months after transplant.

Preparing the TCRbeta library involved the use of unique molecular identifiers. A single record per CDR3 protein comes from TCRdb applying MiXCR to the PCR reads. The table has fewer than 700,000 distinct CDR3 sequences, approximately 12% seen once; the top ten hold over 2%. This clonotype has just a few counts. What it recognizes is unknown. The rearrangement joins TRBV29-1 to TRBJ2-1; 10 positions match TRBD2. Sequenced material: PBMCs, mostly from graft donor cells, taken 360 days after TCRalphabeta/CD19-depleted stem cell transplant. The clonotype originates from a male patient under 18 who had a stem cell transplant for acute myeloid leukemia, so the T cells may come from the graft donor. The CDR3 sequence is CSVALLAGRRVGYNEQFF. CDR3 in DNA: TGCAGCGTTGCCTTACTAGCGGGAAGGAGGGTAGGATACAATGAGCAGTTCTTC.